The clone carrying this TCR beta chain was observed once. What it binds is unknown. The data derive from a study of cytomegalovirus exposure and HLA in healthy donors. General study points: Apart from CMV serostatus, no immune exposure information was available.

The V gene's germline CDR1 is SGHRS and CDR2 YFSETQ. The ends lost 7 bases at V and 6 bases at J; junction bases unmatched: 12. This CDR3 contains 15 residues. It was healthy bone marrow donors who served as donors. Primers: 60 Vbeta forward and 13 Jbeta reverse. Sequenced by immunoSEQ multiplex PCR; TCRdb stores in-frame clones only, minus some. The sample records fewer than 250,000 clones, about 80% being singletons. The sequenced sample consisted of PBMCs. The origin of this receptor is a middle-aged man in good health and CMV-seropositive. The chain carries TRBV5-1 and TRBJ2-1, with 8 bases aligning to TRBD2. CDR3 region: CASSTGGSGSNEQFF. CDR3 nucleotide sequence: TGCGCCAGCTCCACGGGAGGGAGCGGGAGCAATGAGCAGTTCTTC.